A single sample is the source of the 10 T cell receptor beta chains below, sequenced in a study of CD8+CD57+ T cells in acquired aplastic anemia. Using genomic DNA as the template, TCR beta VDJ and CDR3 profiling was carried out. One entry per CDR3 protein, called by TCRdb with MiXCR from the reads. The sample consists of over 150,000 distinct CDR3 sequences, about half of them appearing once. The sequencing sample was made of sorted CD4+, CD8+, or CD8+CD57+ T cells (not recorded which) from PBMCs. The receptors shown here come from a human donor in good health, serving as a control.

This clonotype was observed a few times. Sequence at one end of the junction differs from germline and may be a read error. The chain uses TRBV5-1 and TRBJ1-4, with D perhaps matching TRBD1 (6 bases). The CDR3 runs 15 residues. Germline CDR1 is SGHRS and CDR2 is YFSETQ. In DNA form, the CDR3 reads TGCGCCAGCAGTAAACAGGGAATCGTGGATGAAAAACTGCTTTTT. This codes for CASSKQGIVDEKLLF.

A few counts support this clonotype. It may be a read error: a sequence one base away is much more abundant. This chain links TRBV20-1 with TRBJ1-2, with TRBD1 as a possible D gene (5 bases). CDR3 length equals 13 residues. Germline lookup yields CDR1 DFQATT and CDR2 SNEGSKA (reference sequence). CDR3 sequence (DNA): TGCAGTGCTAGGCAGGGAGCGAACTATGGCTACGCCTTC. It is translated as CSARQGANYGYAF.

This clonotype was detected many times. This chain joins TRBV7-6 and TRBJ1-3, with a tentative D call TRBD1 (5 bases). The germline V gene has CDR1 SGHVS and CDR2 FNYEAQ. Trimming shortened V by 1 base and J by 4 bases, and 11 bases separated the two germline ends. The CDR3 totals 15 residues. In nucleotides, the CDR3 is TGTGCCAGCAGCTTAGGGGCAGGGCTGGGAAACACCATATATTTT. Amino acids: CASSLGAGLGNTIYF.

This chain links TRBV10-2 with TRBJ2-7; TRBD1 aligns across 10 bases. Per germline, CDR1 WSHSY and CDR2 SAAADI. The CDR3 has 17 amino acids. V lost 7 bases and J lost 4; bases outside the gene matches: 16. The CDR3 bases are TGCGCCAGCAACGCCGGGACAGGGGTAGGTTCCGGTTACGAGCAGTACTTC. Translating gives CASNAGTGVGSGYEQYF.

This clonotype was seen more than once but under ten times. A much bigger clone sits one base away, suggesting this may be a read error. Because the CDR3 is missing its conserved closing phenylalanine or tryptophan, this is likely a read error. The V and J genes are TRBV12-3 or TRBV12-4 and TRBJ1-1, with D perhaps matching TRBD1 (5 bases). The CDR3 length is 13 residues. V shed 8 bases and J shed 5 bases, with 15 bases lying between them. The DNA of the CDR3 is TGTGCCAGCGCACTGGGGGGGGGGACTGAAGCTTTCTTG. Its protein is CASALGGGTEAFL.

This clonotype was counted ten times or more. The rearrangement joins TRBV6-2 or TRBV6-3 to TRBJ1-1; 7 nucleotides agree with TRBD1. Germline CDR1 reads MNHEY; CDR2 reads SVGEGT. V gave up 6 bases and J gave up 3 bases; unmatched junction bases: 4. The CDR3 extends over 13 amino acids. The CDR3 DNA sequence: TGTGCCAGCAGACCTGACAGGGACACTGAAGCTTTCTTT. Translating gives CASRPDRDTEAFF.

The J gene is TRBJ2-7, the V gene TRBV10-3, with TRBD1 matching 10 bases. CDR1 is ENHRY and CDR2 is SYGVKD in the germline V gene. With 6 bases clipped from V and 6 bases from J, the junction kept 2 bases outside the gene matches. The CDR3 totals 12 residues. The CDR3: CAISGTGVEQYF. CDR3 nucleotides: TGTGCCATCAGCGGGACAGGGGTCGAGCAGTACTTC.

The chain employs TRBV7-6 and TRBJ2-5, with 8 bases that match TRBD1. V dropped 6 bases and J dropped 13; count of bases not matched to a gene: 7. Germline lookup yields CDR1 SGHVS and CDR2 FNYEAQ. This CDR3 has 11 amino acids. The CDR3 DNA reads TGTGCCAGCAGTCCAGACAGGGGTGGGTACTTC. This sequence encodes CASSPDRGGYF.

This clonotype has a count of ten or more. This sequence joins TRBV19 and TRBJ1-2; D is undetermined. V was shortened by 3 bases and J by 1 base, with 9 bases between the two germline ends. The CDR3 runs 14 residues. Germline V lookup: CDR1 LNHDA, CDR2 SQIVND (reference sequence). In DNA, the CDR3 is TGTGCCAGTAGTATGATACAGTTTAACTATGGCTACACCTTC. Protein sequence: CASSMIQFNYGYTF. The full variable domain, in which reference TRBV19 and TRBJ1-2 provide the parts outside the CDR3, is DGGITQSPKYLFRKEGQNVTLSCEQNLNHDAMYWYRQDPGQGLRLIYYSQIVNDFQKGDIAEGYSVSREKKESFPLTVTSAQKNPTAFYLCASSMIQFNYGYTFGSGTRLTVV.

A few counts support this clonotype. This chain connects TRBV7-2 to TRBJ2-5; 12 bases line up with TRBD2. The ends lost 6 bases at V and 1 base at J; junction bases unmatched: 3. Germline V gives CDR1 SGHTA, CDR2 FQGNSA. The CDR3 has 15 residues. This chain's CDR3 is CASRTSGGPQETQYF. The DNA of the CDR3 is TGTGCCAGCAGAACTAGCGGGGGGCCCCAAGAGACCCAGTACTTC.